The TCR beta chain under discussion was sequenced for a study of breast tumors, draining lymph nodes, adjacent tissues. Breast cancer patients provided tissue from their axillary draining lymph nodes. TCRdb reanalysed the multiplex PCR reads using MiXCR and keeps one entry per CDR3 protein. The repertoire holds some 85,000 distinct CDR3 sequences, with approximately 29% as singletons. The TCR comes from a female donor with breast cancer. Some clones in this sample may be carry-over from other donors' samples. Sequenced input: axillary lymph node tissue.

CDR3 coding DNA: TGCAGTGCCAGGTTTTCCTCCTACGAGCAGTACTTC. Protein product: CSARFSSYEQYF. This chain links TRBV20-1 with TRBJ2-7; no reliable D call. The CDR3 has 12 amino acids. The V gene lost 6 bases and the J gene lost 0 bases, with 9 bases spanning the gap. Germline V gene sequence: CDR1 DFQATT, CDR2 SNEGSKA (reference sequence).